A selection of T cell receptor beta chains follows, all from one sample in a study of technical replicates of blood from several donors. The repertoire was sequenced with immunoSEQ multiplex PCR; TCRdb's copy has only in-frame clones and lacks some. Found here are approximately 100,000 clones, 95% to 96% of them singletons; the top ten hold approximately 0.2%. Material: T cells isolated from PBMCs. The receptors were gathered from a human donor in good health. The CDR3 runs from the conserved cysteine through the conserved F or W. D genes are given only for firm matches. Clone size is stated in some rows and not others, as once, few, many or a class when expanded.

j_call d_call v_call clone_size cdr3_aa cdr3_nt
TRBJ2-1 . TRBV11-2 . CASSLVYLVYNEQFF TGTGCCAGCAGCTTAGTGTATTTAGTCTACAATGAGCAGTTCTTC
TRBJ2-4 . TRBV5-1 . CASSNGSQRVNIQYF TGCGCCAGCAGCAACGGGTCACAACGGGTAAACATTCAGTACTTC
TRBJ1-1 . TRBV4-1 . CASSQDWRQDTEAFF TGCGCCAGCAGCCAAGATTGGAGACAGGACACTGAAGCTTTCTTT
TRBJ1-2 . TRBV10-3 . CAISELSIQADYGYTF TGTGCCATCAGTGAGTTAAGCATCCAGGCCGACTATGGCTACACCTTC
TRBJ2-1 . TRBV19 . CASSTRRRDRSNEQFF TGTGCCAGTAGTACCCGGAGGCGGGATAGGTCCAATGAGCAGTTCTTC
TRBJ1-5 . TRBV28 . CASSFLRQAGQPQHF TGTGCCAGCAGTTTTCTTCGACAGGCAGGGCAGCCCCAGCATTTT
TRBJ2-7 TRBD1 TRBV2 . CAAGTGLSYEQYF TGTGCCGCCGGGACAGGGCTTTCCTACGAGCAGTACTTC
TRBJ1-1 . TRBV10-1 . CASQGRDTEAFF TGCGCCAGCCAGGGGCGTGACACTGAAGCTTTCTTT
TRBJ1-1 . TRBV6-5 few CASSLGQNTEAFF TGTGCCAGCAGTCTGGGACAGAACACTGAAGCTTTCTTT
TRBJ2-1 . TRBV14 . CASSQGSYLQFF TGTGCCAGCAGCCAAGGGAGTTACCTGCAGTTCTTC
TRBJ1-5 TRBD1 TRBV15 . CATSRDAGGAVNQPQHF TGTGCCACCAGCAGGGACGCAGGGGGCGCGGTAAATCAGCCCCAGCATTTT
TRBJ2-3 TRBD2 TRBV11-2 . CASSAPRLAGRTDTQYF TGTGCCAGCAGCGCCCCGCGGCTAGCGGGACGCACAGATACGCAGTATTTT
TRBJ2-5 TRBD2 TRBV11-2 . CASRGLAVGETQYF TGTGCCAGCAGGGGACTAGCTGTAGGAGAGACCCAGTACTTC
TRBJ1-2 . TRBV27 . CASSFAEGYGYTF TGTGCCAGCAGTTTCGCGGAGGGCTATGGCTACACCTTC